Included here is one T cell receptor beta chain sequence, with context. This entry belongs to a study of T cell changes during pregnancy in multiple sclerosis. Produced via immunoSEQ multiplex PCR; TCRdb's table is partial and in-frame only. The table has around 70,000 clones, around 90% seen once. Germline V CDR1 and CDR2: SGDLS, YYNGEE. The CDR3 loop spans 16 amino acids. Germline trimming cut 0 bases from V and 0 bases from J; bases unmatched to any gene: 4. The chain uses TRBV9 and TRBJ2-3; 7 bases map to TRBD2. Sequencing used peripheral blood, obtained in the first trimester of pregnancy. This receptor was identified in a female donor in good health, enrolled as a control in a pregnancy study. The CDR3 loop reads CASSVALAFSTDTQYF. CDR3 DNA: TGTGCCAGCAGCGTAGCACTAGCGTTTAGCACAGATACGCAGTATTTT.